One and the same sample provided the 4 T cell receptor beta chains below, sequenced in a study of identical twins. TCRdb analysed the 5' RACE reads with MiXCR anew, one entry per CDR3 protein. The sample records 400,000 to 500,000 distinct CDR3 sequences, around 20% being singletons. Sequences were obtained from naive T cells sorted from blood. Receptors originate from a man aged 50 or older in good health.

The chain recombines TRBV14 with TRBJ2-1, with TRBD2 as a possible D gene (7 bases). Germline V gene lookup returns CDR1 SGHDN and CDR2 FVKESK. The V end was cut by 2 bases, the J end by 6 bases, with 11 bases between. This CDR3 region has 14 residues. CDR3 sequence (DNA): TGTGCCAGCAGCCAAAGCGGGACATCCAATGAGCAGTTCTTC. Translation: CASSQSGTSNEQFF.

This clonotype was recorded at least ten times. V gene TRBV20-1 combines with J gene TRBJ1-1; 8 bases are shared with TRBD1. V shed 5 bases, J shed 1 base, and the junction held 9 bases outside the gene matches. The CDR3 spans 15 residues. Germline V gene data show CDR1 as DFQATT and CDR2 as SNEGSKA (reference sequence). The CDR3 reads CSAPTLDRGNTEAFF. The CDR3 nucleotides read TGCAGTGCTCCAACCCTCGACAGGGGGAACACTGAAGCTTTCTTT.

Ten or more counts support this clonotype. The rearrangement links TRBV20-1 to TRBJ1-5; D is unresolved. Per the germline V gene, CDR1 is DFQATT and CDR2 is SNEGSKA (reference sequence). Deletions cut 5 bases from V and 3 bases from J, with 11 bases between. This CDR3 is built from 13 residues. CDR3 sequence (DNA): TGCAGTGCTCCCATTGGACCCAATCAGCCCCAGCATTTT. Its protein product is CSAPIGPNQPQHF.

The chain uses TRBV20-1 and TRBJ2-2; 7 bases are a match to TRBD1. Germline CDR1 and CDR2: DFQATT and SNEGSKA (reference sequence). The CDR3 is 16 residues long. V shed 5 bases and J 0 bases; nucleotides not matched to a gene: 9. In DNA, the CDR3 is TGCAGTGCTCTCCAAACACAGGGGTCGAACACCGGGGAGCTGTTTTTT. Residues: CSALQTQGSNTGELFF.